Listed below are T cell receptor beta chains from one sample, sequenced in a study of T cell responses to AZD1222 COVID-19 vaccine. Here immunoSEQ multiplex PCR was the method, and the copy in TCRdb shows in-frame clones only, minus some. There are approximately 110,000 clones in the sample; roughly 90% occur only once, and roughly 1.1% lies in the top ten. The specimen comprised peripheral blood, sampled on day 0 of AZD1222 vaccination. Receptors were obtained from an adult in good health. Both conserved end residues are part of each CDR3. The D gene is left open where the match is weak. Not all rows give a size; the values are once, few, many and, for expanded clones, a class.

abundance	j_gene	v_gene	d_gene	CDR3nt	CDR3aa
-	TRBJ1-1	TRBV7-2	-	TGTGCCAGCAGCTTAGCACGGACGCACACTGAAGCTTTCTTT	CASSLARTHTEAFF
-	TRBJ1-6	TRBV18	-	TGTGCCAGCTCACCAAACAGGGATCGGAATTCACCCCTCCACTTT	CASSPNRDRNSPLHF
-	TRBJ1-1	TRBV6-1	-	TGTGCCAGCAGTGAAACCGTGGGTGAAGCTTTCTTT	CASSETVGEAFF
once	TRBJ2-7	TRBV7-3	-	TGTGCCAGCAGCCGGGAGCCGGACAGCTACTCCTACGAGCAGTACTTC	CASSREPDSYSYEQYF
-	TRBJ1-2	TRBV5-1	-	TGCGCCAGCAGCTTGGAAGGATCTGGCTACACCTTC	CASSLEGSGYTF
once	TRBJ2-7	TRBV3-1/TRBV3-2	-	TGTGCCAGCAGCCGACCGCGCTCCTACGAGCAGTACTTC	CASSRPRSYEQYF
-	TRBJ1-3	TRBV5-8	-	TGTGCCAGCAGCTTCCGAGCTGGTAGGTCTGGAAACACCATATATTTT	CASSFRAGRSGNTIYF
-	TRBJ1-1	TRBV21-1	-	TGTGCCAGCAGCCGCCACGGGTGGAACACTGAAGCTTTCTTT	CASSRHGWNTEAFF
-	TRBJ1-2	TRBV24-1	-	TGTGCCACCAGTGATACAGGGATCAACTATGGCTACACCTTC	CATSDTGINYGYTF
-	TRBJ2-7	TRBV6-5	TRBD2	TGTGCCAGCACCCCCACTAGCGGGCGCTCCTACGAGCAGTACTTC	CASTPTSGRSYEQYF
-	TRBJ1-1	TRBV5-1	-	TGCGCCAGCAGCTCAGCTAACACTGAAGCTTTCTTT	CASSSANTEAFF
once	TRBJ1-1	TRBV4-3	-	TGCGCCAGCAGCCAAGAAACAGCCCGACCAAACACTGAAGCTTTCTTT	CASSQETARPNTEAFF
-	TRBJ1-6	TRBV5-6	-	TGTGCCAGCAGCTTCACCTCTAAGACGGGGGCCGCTTCACCCCTCCACTTT	CASSFTSKTGAASPLHF
-	TRBJ2-3	TRBV4-2	-	TGTGCCATCCGGGATCTCAGGTTTGCGGATACGCAGTATTTT	CAIRDLRFADTQYF
-	TRBJ1-2	TRBV30	-	TGTGCCTGGAGTGTGGAGAGGGTATCTGGCTACACCTTC	CAWSVERVSGYTF
few	TRBJ2-7	TRBV7-6	-	TGTGCCAGCAGCTCTCGCCCGGGTCGCGAGCAGTACTTC	CASSSRPGREQYF
-	TRBJ2-7	TRBV7-8	TRBD1	TGTGCCAGCAGCTTAGCCGGGACAGGTGGGCAGTACTTC	CASSLAGTGGQYF
once	TRBJ2-3	TRBV5-1	-	TGCGCCAGCAGCCAACTAGCAGCAAGCACAGATACGCAGTATTTT	CASSQLAASTDTQYF
-	TRBJ2-5	TRBV29-1	TRBD1	TGCAGCGTTGCCGGTCTGACAGGGGGCGACTTCGGGACCCAGTACTTC	CSVAGLTGGDFGTQYF
-	TRBJ1-6	TRBV6-1	-	TGTGCCAGCAGTGCGATACACGCCAAGGATAATTCACCCCTCCACTTT	CASSAIHAKDNSPLHF
-	TRBJ2-3	TRBV25-1	-	TGTGCCAGCAGTGAATTGGGCGGGAGCACAGATACGCAGTATTTT	CASSELGGSTDTQYF
-	TRBJ1-5	TRBV2	TRBD1	TGTGCCAGCAGTGGGACAGGGCATAGCAATCAGCCCCAGCATTTT	CASSGTGHSNQPQHF
few	TRBJ1-2	TRBV30	TRBD1	TGTGCCTGGAGTACGGACAGGCCCTATGGCTACACCTTC	CAWSTDRPYGYTF
few	TRBJ2-3	TRBV28	TRBD2	TGTGCCAGCAGTAAGACTAGCGGACTCACAGATACGCAGTATTTT	CASSKTSGLTDTQYF
-	TRBJ1-1	TRBV19	TRBD1	TGTGCCAGTAGTCTTCTGACAGGGGCTGAAGCTTTCTTT	CASSLLTGAEAFF
-	TRBJ2-1	TRBV12-3/TRBV12-4	-	TGTGCCAGCAGCACAAGCAACGGCGAGCAGTTCTTC	CASSTSNGEQFF
-	TRBJ1-1	TRBV6-1	-	TGTGCCAGCAGTGTTGGCACTAGGGACACTGAAGCTTTCTTT	CASSVGTRDTEAFF
once	TRBJ2-6	TRBV18	-	TGTGCCAGCTCACCTACAGGTTCTGGGGCCAACGTCCTGACTTTC	CASSPTGSGANVLTF
-	TRBJ1-4	TRBV2	-	TGTGCCAGCATCCCGGGGCCGACGTTAGGGGGTGAAAAACTGTTTTTT	CASIPGPTLGGEKLFF
-	TRBJ1-1	TRBV30	-	TGTGCCTGGAGTGTCAGTAACACTGAAGCTTTCTTT	CAWSVSNTEAFF
few	TRBJ1-2	TRBV18	TRBD1	TGTGCCAGCTCACCGGACAGGAGCAACTATGGCTACACCTTC	CASSPDRSNYGYTF
-	TRBJ1-2	TRBV11-3	TRBD1	TGTGCCAGCAGCTCGACAGGGAGAATTGGCTACACCTTC	CASSSTGRIGYTF
-	TRBJ2-3	TRBV5-1	-	TGCGCCAGCAGCTTGGACTACTTAGATACGCAGTATTTT	CASSLDYLDTQYF
-	TRBJ1-6	TRBV5-4	-	TGTGCCAGCAGCTTGGATTCCGGTGCAAGTTCACCCCTCCACTTT	CASSLDSGASSPLHF
-	TRBJ1-5	TRBV24-1	-	TGTGCCACCAGTGAGGGGGGGTTAAGTCAGCCCCAGCATTTT	CATSEGGLSQPQHF
-	TRBJ1-5	TRBV28	-	TGTGCCAGCACCTACGGGTCCTACAATCAGCCCCAGCATTTT	CASTYGSYNQPQHF
-	TRBJ2-5	TRBV3-1/TRBV3-2	TRBD2	TGTGCCAGCAGCCCAAGGGCGCGGGGGCAAGAGACCCAGTACTTC	CASSPRARGQETQYF
-	TRBJ1-5	TRBV28	-	TGTGCCAGCAGTTTGGGTGGGGGCGGCAATCAGCCCCAGCATTTT	CASSLGGGGNQPQHF
few	TRBJ2-7	TRBV7-9	-	TGTGCCAGCAGCTTAGGACAGTCCCACTACGAGCAGTACTTC	CASSLGQSHYEQYF
-	TRBJ2-3	TRBV7-2	TRBD2	TGTGCCAGCAGCTTAAGGAAAGGACTAGCGGGAGGGAACACAGATACGCAGTATTTT	CASSLRKGLAGGNTDTQYF
-	TRBJ2-1	TRBV4-2	TRBD2	TGTGCCAGCAGCCAACAATGGACTAGCGGGAGCAAGGTTGAGCAGTTCTTC	CASSQQWTSGSKVEQFF
-	TRBJ1-5	TRBV7-7	-	TGTGCCAGCAGCTTAGCCGAGAATCAGCCCCAGCATTTT	CASSLAENQPQHF
once	TRBJ2-7	TRBV7-2	-	TGTGCCAGCAGCTCGGGACCGGGGGTCTACGAGCAGTACTTC	CASSSGPGVYEQYF
-	TRBJ1-6	TRBV21-1	-	TGTGCCAGCAGCAAATTGTGTCTCCGGGGGCCTAATTCACCCCTCCACTTT	CASSKLCLRGPNSPLHF
-	TRBJ2-1	TRBV10-1	TRBD1	TGCGCCAGCAGTGAGAAGGGGACAGGGTGGAATGAGCAGTTCTTC	CASSEKGTGWNEQFF
-	TRBJ2-2	TRBV7-7	-	TGTGCCAGCAGTTCCGGCACCGGGGAGCTGTTTTTT	CASSSGTGELFF
-	TRBJ1-4	TRBV28	-	TGTGCCAGCAGTTGGTGGGGAGGCGAAAAACTGTTTTTT	CASSWWGGEKLFF
-	TRBJ1-1	TRBV12-5	TRBD1	TGTGCTAGTGCCCCAGGGGGCTTAGCGGGTGGGAACACTGAAGCTTTCTTT	CASAPGGLAGGNTEAFF
-	TRBJ2-7	TRBV5-5	-	TGTGCCAGCAGCCAGGGACTCAAAGCCTCCTACGAGCAGTACTTC	CASSQGLKASYEQYF
-	TRBJ1-1	TRBV5-6	TRBD1	TGTGCCAGCAGCGTTCGACAGGGGCAGGGTGAAGCTTTCTTT	CASSVRQGQGEAFF
-	TRBJ2-7	TRBV7-2	TRBD2	TGTGCCAGCAGCCTCCTGGGGGGGGTTGTCGAGCAGTACTTC	CASSLLGGVVEQYF
once	TRBJ2-7	TRBV6-5	TRBD1	TGTGCCAGCACGCGGGACAGGGGCCACGAGCAGTACTTC	CASTRDRGHEQYF
-	TRBJ2-2	TRBV7-2	-	TGTGCCAGCAGCTTGACGGTAACCGGGGAGCTGTTTTTT	CASSLTVTGELFF
-	TRBJ2-3	TRBV29-1	-	TGCAGCGTTGATTTCGGCACAGATACGCAGTATTTT	CSVDFGTDTQYF
-	TRBJ1-6	TRBV30	-	TGTGCCTGGGGCGGTAGAGGGAGTGATTCACCCCTCCACTTT	CAWGGRGSDSPLHF
once	TRBJ1-5	TRBV30	-	TGTGCCTGGGCCTCAGGGTCCGGTCAGCCCCAGCATTTT	CAWASGSGQPQHF
-	TRBJ2-5	TRBV28	TRBD1	TGTGCCAGCAGCACGCCGGGACAGCCACAAGAGACCCAGTACTTC	CASSTPGQPQETQYF
few	TRBJ2-7	TRBV11-2	-	TGTGCCAGCAGCTCCTGGCTCGAGCAGTACTTC	CASSSWLEQYF